The TCR beta chain under discussion was sequenced for a study of cytomegalovirus exposure and HLA in healthy donors listed by TCRdb under 2017. General notes on the study: An earlier analysis of roughly 500 of the donors reported approximately 260 Gb of sequence data and 100 million to 120 million unique TCR beta sequences obtained from approximately 180 million T cells. Class I and class II HLA loci were covered by the typing at four-digit resolution. A later genetic analysis took genome-wide SNP genotypes for about 55% of the 666 donors and used that subset as a discovery cohort. The study used immunosequencing to profile the T cell repertoires of approximately 640 subjects and linked those repertoires to cytomegalovirus serostatus. To predict cytomegalovirus infection status, the study brought together high-throughput TCR immunosequencing, statistical association of individual TCRs with disease status, and machine learning. Among the roughly 400 genotyped donors, approximately 82% belonged to the genetic ancestry cluster associated with self-reported Caucasian donors. The later analysis used no new phenotypic data to find candidate immune exposures, relying instead on TCR beta sequences and their occurrence across donors. To decide whether each TCR beta V gene segment behaved as functional or pseudogenic, an earlier analysis of some 600 of the donors relied on high-throughput TCR beta sequencing. An early release that covered about 600 HLA-typed donors contained around 300 gigabases of sequencing data and 65 million to 100 million unique TCR sequences. In a later analysis, previously published TCR beta repertoires from hundreds of donors were re-analyzed and high-resolution HLA genotyping was added so that TCR occurrence patterns could be studied. The number of donors typed differed by locus, with roughly 620-630 for A, B, C, DRB1 and DQB1, around 520 for DQA1, over 600 for DPA1, and some 470 for DPB1. The study aimed to test whether signatures of past pathogen exposure could be identified by cataloging public T cell receptors. On average, 235,054 unique TCR beta nucleotide sequences were sequenced per donor among a few hundred genotyped donors of the cohort, with roughly 18% of those sequences being non-productive. Donor age, sex, ethnicity and CMV serostatus were collected together with the repertoire data. Five DR-DQ haplotypes were treated as single units for association and clustering because of strong linkage in the cohort. A separate validation cohort of 90 to 150 different subjects was used in addition to the approximately 610-subject first cohort. All discovery cohort repertoires had been generated using a single sequencing platform.

The investigation overall reported the following: Broadly in line with IMGT annotations, most TCR beta V segments showed up in productive rearrangements about 90% or about 30% of the time in an earlier analysis of roughly 590 of the donors. Roughly uniform sequencing depth across donors was assumed in presence/absence analyses, although this assumption may not hold. A later analysis found that TCR association rates varied across HLA loci, with DRB1 alleles showing the most associated TCRs and HLA-C alleles the fewest. In both the original and validation cohorts, the classifier was reported to diagnose cytomegalovirus status with high specificity and sensitivity. V-gene and J-gene trimming of TCR beta chains was associated with a missense DCLRE1C variant in a later genetic analysis, and the association was replicated in an independent cohort. Because counts were too low, roughly 17 rarely observed V segments, including chromosome 9 orphons, were left out of the earlier analysis of over 550 of the donors. This cohort had only TCR beta chains sequenced, and the lack of alpha or paired-chain data limited which features could be detected. A group of highly shared sequence variants was considered likely to be a technical artifact of the sequencing pipeline. Compared with the roughly 670-donor mean, donors in an Asian-associated ancestry cluster had fewer N-insertions in productive TCRs, according to a later genetic analysis. According to a later analysis, most CMV-associated TCR beta chains appeared to be HLA-restricted, and the HLA associations seemed to be driven largely by CMV exposure. Correlated functional status among segregating V segments might reflect linkage disequilibrium, but an unknown experimental factor could not be ruled out. Most TCR sequences were observed very rarely across donors, whereas some public TCRs were present in many individuals. The 87-base-pair reads could not distinguish some IMGT-functional V segments, including TRBV6-2 and TRBV6-3, so those segments were excluded. It was suggested by the authors that the approach could potentially be generalized to other disease states and immunological phenotypes. The study listed approximately 150 TCR beta chains as associated with cytomegalovirus. A few of the identified cytomegalovirus-associated TCR beta chains were confirmed in vitro to be specific for cytomegalovirus antigens. The only immune exposure information available for the cohort was CMV serostatus. A later analysis associated 16,951 TCR beta sequences with specific HLA alleles at a false discovery rate of 0.05. When HLA alleles, especially DR and DQ, strongly co-occurred, TCR associations were difficult to assign to individual alleles. Compared with equally common non-associated chains, HLA-associated TCR beta chains in a later analysis were more clonally expanded and had lower generation probabilities. Because HLA typing was missing for some donors at each locus, association tests included only the typed subset. A further reported finding was that TCR beta sequences accurately predicted the HLA-A and HLA-B alleles for most subjects in the first cohort. According to a later analysis, parvovirus B19, influenza, CMV and Epstein-Barr virus appeared linked to several top co-occurrence clusters.

Points on this clone: Its antigen is unknown. No per-base quality is available; no much larger clone lies one base away.

CDR1 is given as SQVTM and CDR2 as ANQGSEA, both from the germline V gene. Trimming leaves V shorter by 7 bases and J shorter by 9 bases, with the junction holding 8 bases beyond the gene matches. The CDR3 numbers 14 residues from cysteine through phenylalanine. The read is trimmed to its CDR3 DNA, 42 bases read in frame from base 1. The cohort consisted of hundreds of healthy bone marrow donors. At the time of sampling, all cohort members were nominally healthy, though unrecorded immune exposures were likely present. The donor was CMV seronegative and was included in the group of a few hundred seronegative cohort members. Each donor provided a peripheral blood sample, and peripheral blood mononuclear cells were used for TCR beta sequencing. Genomic DNA was extracted from the blood cell samples with the Qiagen DNeasy Blood Extraction Kit. Library method: the immunoSEQ multiplex PCR assay. For the multiplex PCR, a mixture combining 60 forward primers for TCR Vbeta segments and 13 reverse primers for TCR Jbeta segments was used. The CDR3 region of rearranged TCR beta genes was amplified from genomic DNA by a multiplex PCR assay. Amplified TCR beta libraries were sequenced as 87-base-pair reads on the Illumina HiSeq System. Under the source paper's analysis protocol: A later analysis tallied 80 million to 95 million unique TCR beta chains across the roughly 610 repertoires, and around 9.9 million of those chains were shared by two or more donors. Raw reads were error-corrected and collapsed into unique sequences by a nearest-neighbor algorithm in which closely related sequences were merged to remove PCR and sequencing errors. V, D and J gene segments were assigned by aligning CDR3 sequences to IMGT reference sequences. For a sequence to be retained, a match of at least six nucleotides to both a V gene segment and a J gene segment was required. Rearrangements were classified as productive when the CDR3 lacked stop codons and remained in frame with V and J, and all other rearrangements were classified as non-productive. Following IMGT convention, CDR3 was defined as the stretch from the second conserved V-encoded cysteine up to the conserved J-encoded phenylalanine. Sequences without an unambiguous match to a single V gene segment were excluded from the earlier analysis of 587 of the donors. In an earlier analysis of approximately 550 of the donors, V segments were called functional above 56.7% productive rearrangements and were called segregating when the between-donor standard deviation exceeded 5%. A statistical classification framework was built to diagnose cytomegalovirus status from the catalog of TCR beta chain sequences. A later analysis assigned V and J genes by comparing TCR nucleotide sequences with IMGT/GENE-DB human TR gene sequences. The TCRdist pipeline was used in a later analysis to assign CDR3 sequences and most-parsimonious VDJ recombination scenarios. A later analysis defined each TCR beta chain by its CDR3 amino acid sequence plus V-gene family, and excluded reads lacking a unique V-gene family. A later analysis removed 592 highly shared, low-generation-probability nucleotide sequences to deal with suspected cross-contamination and a sequencing artifact. In a later analysis, a clonal expansion index was calculated for each public chain from normalized within-repertoire ranks of inferred template counts. Generation probabilities in a later analysis came from a VDJ recombination model fitted to out-of-frame rearrangements, and those results were checked against IGoR. A later analysis scored TCR-TCR, TCR-HLA and TCR-CMV co-occurrence with hypergeometric tests, applying a repertoire-size bias correction to TCR pairs. False discovery rates were estimated in a later analysis by permuting HLA or CMV assignments 20 times. In a later analysis, co-occurring TCRs were grouped using DBSCAN, and TCRdist sequence similarity was added for clustering within HLA-allele-positive subsets. For co-occurrence clustering, repertoires with fewer than 30,000 or more than 120,000 public chains were excluded, along with five repertoires with anomalous nucleotide sharing. This is the immuneACCESS table as TCRdb keeps it, with only in-frame sequences that have V and J called. A part of the clones is gone; compared with another copy, unresolved V genes explain less than half, and the rest is unexplained. V and J calls and clone size are those listed in that table; D and trimming were worked out from the DNA. In all, the sample holds 90,000 to 120,000 clones, and roughly 80% of those were seen once. The ten most abundant clones make up around 2.4% of the sample.

The receptor comes from a young man in good health and CMV-seronegative. The sequencing sample was made of PBMCs. The chain couples TRBV29-1 to TRBJ2-3; the junction holds 15 bases that match TRBD2. The CDR3: CSAGLAGGGSTQYF. Here is the DNA: TGCAGCGCCGGACTAGCGGGAGGGGGATCGACGCAGTATTTT.